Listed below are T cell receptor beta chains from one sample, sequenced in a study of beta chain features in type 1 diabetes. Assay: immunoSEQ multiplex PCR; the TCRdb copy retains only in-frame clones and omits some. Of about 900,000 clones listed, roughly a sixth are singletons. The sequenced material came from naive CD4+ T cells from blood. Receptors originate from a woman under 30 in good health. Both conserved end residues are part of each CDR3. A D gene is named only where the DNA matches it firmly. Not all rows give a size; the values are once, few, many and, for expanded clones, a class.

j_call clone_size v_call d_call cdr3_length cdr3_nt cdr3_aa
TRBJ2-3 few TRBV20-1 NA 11 TGCAGTGCTAGAGGACCTGATACGCAGTATTTT CSARGPDTQYF
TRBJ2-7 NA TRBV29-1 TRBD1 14 TGCAGCGTTTCCGACAGGGGTAATTCCTACGAGCAGTACTTC CSVSDRGNSYEQYF
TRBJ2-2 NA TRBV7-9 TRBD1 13 TGTGCCATCAACAGGGGCACCACCGGGGAGCTGTTTTTT CAINRGTTGELFF
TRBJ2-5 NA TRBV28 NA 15 TGTGCCAGCAGTTTTCTCACAGGGGGAGGGGAGACCCAGTACTTC CASSFLTGGGETQYF
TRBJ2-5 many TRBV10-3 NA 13 TGTGCCGTTGGTCTACCGGGAGTGGAGACCCAGTACTTC CAVGLPGVETQYF
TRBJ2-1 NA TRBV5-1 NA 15 TGCGCCAGCAGCAGGGACGGTGGTTCCTACAATGAGCAGTTCTTC CASSRDGGSYNEQFF
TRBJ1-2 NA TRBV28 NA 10 TGTGCCACAGGCTACTATGGCTACACCTTC CATGYYGYTF
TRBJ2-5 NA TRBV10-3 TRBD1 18 TGTGCCATCTTGCCTCCGGGACAGGGTTGGCAAGACTATGGGACCCAGTACTTC CAILPPGQGWQDYGTQYF
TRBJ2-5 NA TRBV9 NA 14 TGTGCCAGCAGCGTAGGGATAGTGGAAGAGACCCAGTACTTC CASSVGIVEETQYF
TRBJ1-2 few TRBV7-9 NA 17 TGTGCCAGCAGGCAAACCAACCGACCCGGGGGCATCTATGGCTACACCTTC CASRQTNRPGGIYGYTF
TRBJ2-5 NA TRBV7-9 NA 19 TGTGCCAGCAGCTTTACTTCCTGGTATCTGGGCCGGCACCAAGAGACCCAGTACTTC CASSFTSWYLGRHQETQYF
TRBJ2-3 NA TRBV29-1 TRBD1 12 TGCAGCTCCAGGGGGCCCACAGATACGCAGTATTTT CSSRGPTDTQYF
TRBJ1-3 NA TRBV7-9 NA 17 TGTGCCAGCAGCTTACTCGGGCAGCCACCCTCTGGAAACACCATATATTTT CASSLLGQPPSGNTIYF
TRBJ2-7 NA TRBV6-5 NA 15 TGTGCCAGCAGTTACTCTTGGTTGGAGTCCTACGAGCAGTACTTC CASSYSWLESYEQYF
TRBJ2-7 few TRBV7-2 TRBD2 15 TGTGCCAGCAGCTTCACTAGCGGGAGGGGATACGAGCAGTACTTC CASSFTSGRGYEQYF
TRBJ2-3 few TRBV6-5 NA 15 TGTGCCAGCAGTTACTCTGGACTGGAGGAAGATACGCAGTATTTT CASSYSGLEEDTQYF
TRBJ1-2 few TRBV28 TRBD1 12 TGTGCCAGCAGTTCAGGGGGCTATGGCTACACCTTC CASSSGGYGYTF
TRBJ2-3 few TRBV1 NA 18 TGCACCAGCAGCCAAGATAGCTCAGTGAGGACTAGGCTCCGTAGGCAGTATTTT CTSSQDSSVRTRLRRQYF
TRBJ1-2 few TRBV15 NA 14 TGTGCCACCAGCAGAGATATGGGGAGCTATGGCTACACCTTC CATSRDMGSYGYTF
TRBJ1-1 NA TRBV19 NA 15 TGTGCCAGTAGTATTATCGAGTCAGGGAACACTGAAGCTTTCTTT CASSIIESGNTEAFF
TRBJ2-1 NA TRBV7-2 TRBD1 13 TGTGCCAGCAGCAACGACAGGGGCGGTGAGCAGTTCTTC CASSNDRGGEQFF
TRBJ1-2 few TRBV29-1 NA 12 TGCAGCGTGGGGGGTGGCAGGAGGGGCTACACCTTC CSVGGGRRGYTF
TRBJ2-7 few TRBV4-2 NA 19 TGTGCCAGCAGCCAAGACCTATTGGGGACAAGGTACGGTCCCTACGAGCAGTACTTC CASSQDLLGTRYGPYEQYF
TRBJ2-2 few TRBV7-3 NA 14 TGTGCCAGCAGCTTCTTGGGGTCTGACGGGGAGCTGTTTTTT CASSFLGSDGELFF
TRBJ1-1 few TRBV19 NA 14 TGTGCCAGTAGTTACAGGGAGTTGAACACTGAAGCTTTCTTT CASSYRELNTEAFF
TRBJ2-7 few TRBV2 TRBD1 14 TGTGCCAGCAGTACCGACAGGGGCTCCTACGAGCAGTACTTC CASSTDRGSYEQYF
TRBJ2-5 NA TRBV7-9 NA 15 TGTGCCAGCAGCTTAGCGTTGGGAATCCAAGAGACCCAGTACTTC CASSLALGIQETQYF
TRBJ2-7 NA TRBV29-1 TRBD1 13 TGCAGCGTCGCAGGACAGGGCTCCTACGAGCAGTACTTC CSVAGQGSYEQYF
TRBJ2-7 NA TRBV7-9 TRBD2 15 TGTGCCAGCAGCTTAGCCGCTAGCGGTCCCTACGAGCAGTACTTC CASSLAASGPYEQYF
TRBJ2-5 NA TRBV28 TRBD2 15 TGTGCCAGCAGACGGGGGAGCGGGATGGTAGAGACCCAGTACTTC CASRRGSGMVETQYF
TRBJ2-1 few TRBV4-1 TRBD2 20 TGCGCCAGCAGCCAAGTACTAGCGGGAGTGCCCCGGGGGGCTATGAATGAGCAGTTCTTC CASSQVLAGVPRGAMNEQFF
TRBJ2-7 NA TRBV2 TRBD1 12 TGTGCCAGTGGGGGACAGACCTACGAGCAGTACTTC CASGGQTYEQYF
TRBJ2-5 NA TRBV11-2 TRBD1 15 TGTGCCAGCAGCCCCGGACAGGGCCGGGGGGAGACCCAGTACTTC CASSPGQGRGETQYF
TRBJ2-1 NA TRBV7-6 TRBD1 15 TGTGCCAGCAGCCACGGACAGGGTTCTTACAATGAGCAGTTCTTC CASSHGQGSYNEQFF
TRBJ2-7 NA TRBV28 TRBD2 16 TGTGCCAGCAGTTCGCCTAGCGGGAGGAGGTCCTACGAGCAGTACTTC CASSSPSGRRSYEQYF
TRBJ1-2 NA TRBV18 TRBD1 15 TGTGCCAGCTCACTAACGGACAGGGCAGACTATGGCTACACCTTC CASSLTDRADYGYTF
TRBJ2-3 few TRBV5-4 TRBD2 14 TGTGCCAGCTACTCAGCGGGAAGGGCAGATACGCAGTATTTT CASYSAGRADTQYF
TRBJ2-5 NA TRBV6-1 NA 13 TGTGCCAGCGAACTAGTGGGATTAGAGACCCAGTACTTC CASELVGLETQYF
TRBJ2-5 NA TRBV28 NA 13 TGTGCCAGCAGTTTAAGTCTATTGGAGACCCAGTACTTC CASSLSLLETQYF
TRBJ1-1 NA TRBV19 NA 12 TGTGCCAGTAGCAGTTGGTCCGGTGAAGCTTTCTTT CASSSWSGEAFF
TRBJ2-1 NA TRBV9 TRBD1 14 TGTGCCAGCAGCGTTGGGACAGCAAGCGATGAGCAGTTCTTC CASSVGTASDEQFF
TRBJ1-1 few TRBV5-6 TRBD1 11 TGTGCCAGCAGCAGAACAGGGGCGTCTTTCTTT CASSRTGASFF